The text below deals with one T cell receptor (beta chain). The data are from a study of shared clonotypes between healthy human individuals. Only in-frame clones appear in the TCRdb table, and some are missing; sequencing was by immunoSEQ multiplex PCR. The sample lists about 690,000 clones, about 92% occurring once. Trimming cost V 5 bases and J 0 bases, with 14 bases left between them. CDR3 size: 16 residues. Germline-derived CDR1 and CDR2 are MDHEN and SYDVKM. This clonotype was obtained from a man aged 18 to 30 in good health. Some clones in this sample may be carry-over from other donors' samples. The sequenced material came from memory CD8+ T cells from PBMCs. Subset described: CD45RO+ cells pooled with CCR7-negative TemRA cells. This chain uses TRBV28 with TRBJ2-1; tentative D call: TRBD1 (5 bases). CDR3 bases: TGTGCCAGCAGTCGTCGCGCAGGGATCTCCTACAATGAGCAGTTCTTC. It yields the protein CASSRRAGISYNEQFF.